The rows below give T cell receptor beta chains drawn from one sample of a study of cytomegalovirus exposure and HLA in healthy donors. Produced via immunoSEQ multiplex PCR; TCRdb's table is partial and in-frame only. The sample carries 150,000 to 200,000 clones, approximately 71% recorded once. Specimen: PBMCs. These receptors all stem from a man in his late teens or twenties in good health and CMV-seropositive. Both conserved end residues are trimmed from each CDR3.

v_gene	j_gene	CDR3aa
TRBV29-1	TRBJ2-1	SVGLADYNEQF
TRBV18	TRBJ2-3	ASSGGSTDTQY
TRBV5-1	TRBJ2-7	ASSPGPGLDTYEQY
TRBV15	TRBJ2-3	ATSRGGGSTDTQY
TRBV6-6	TRBJ1-2	ASSFRGGYT
TRBV11-3	TRBJ2-7	ASTLPSGEREWTYEQY
TRBV27	TRBJ1-1	ASTSGTEAF
TRBV5-4	TRBJ2-7	ASSGTAYEQY
TRBV5-1	TRBJ2-3	ASSLVGQGSTDTQY
TRBV19	TRBJ1-5	ATVPTPGFQPQH
TRBV5-8	TRBJ1-2	ASRSGMGLTRGYT
TRBV29-1	TRBJ1-2	SVEQGRGYT
TRBV27	TRBJ1-5	ASSSGTGGFQPQH
TRBV5-1	TRBJ1-2	ASSATVTGIKGYT
TRBV6-1	TRBJ2-7	ASRVERGTYEQY
TRBV28	TRBJ2-1	ASSLPGTGFNEQF
TRBV9	TRBJ2-5	ASSPRTSGSLYVEQY
TRBV7-9	TRBJ2-2	SSSTNTGELF
TRBV11-2	TRBJ1-1	ASSLRGTGGTEAF
TRBV5-4	TRBJ2-7	ASSLVERANEQY
TRBV9	TRBJ1-2	ASSGRQDRPYGYT
TRBV6-1	TRBJ1-5	ASSRELSNQPQH
TRBV15	TRBJ1-4	ATRGENWNEKLF
TRBV19	TRBJ2-1	ASSPPEGNEQF
TRBV29-1	TRBJ2-3	SVEPTYLVDTDTQY
TRBV28	TRBJ1-2	ASSLGGANRVDGYT
TRBV5-1	TRBJ2-7	ASSPNWTGGKSYEQY
TRBV5-1	TRBJ2-7	ASSSSAGEYTYEQY
TRBV7-9	TRBJ1-2	ASSATSNYGYT
TRBV4-2	TRBJ2-5	ASSRSGSYQETQY
TRBV6-1	TRBJ2-7	ASTEERAIRSYEQY
TRBV27	TRBJ2-6	ASSLSWDRGYSGANVLT
TRBV5-1	TRBJ2-1	ASSLQGMYNEQF
TRBV4-1	TRBJ2-4	ASSQEGGIAKNIQY
TRBV19	TRBJ2-1	ASSIAAGALYNEQF
TRBV19	TRBJ1-2	ASSILGQGRNYGYT
TRBV2	TRBJ2-7	ASSREYEQY
TRBV27	TRBJ2-7	ASSLGQGSYEQY
TRBV6-6	TRBJ2-1	ASSLQGTRNEQF
TRBV5-1	TRBJ2-7	ASHTGTGVVEQY
TRBV7-3	TRBJ2-1	ASSLTGAGTGGFNEQF
TRBV13	TRBJ2-1	ASSPPGLHNEQF
TRBV6-5	TRBJ2-2	ARSYSTRGITGELF
TRBV13	TRBJ2-2	ASSSPVLAGGPHSNTGELF
TRBV19	TRBJ2-7	ASSIAGGHEQY
TRBV4-1	TRBJ2-7	ASSQGQGDEQY
TRBV18	TRBJ2-5	ASSRSGDRETQY
TRBV15	TRBJ2-1	ATSRDRGRNEQF
TRBV6-1	TRBJ1-5	ARSERPNPSDQPQH
TRBV10-2	TRBJ2-1	ASRTSVPPYNEQF
TRBV30	TRBJ2-7	AWGQLPYEQY
TRBV4-1	TRBJ1-3	ASSQPLSSSGNTIY
TRBV19	TRBJ2-3	ASLKREPSTDTQY
TRBV27	TRBJ1-2	ASSLKGGQGRGVGGYT
TRBV28	TRBJ2-3	ASSPDGTDDLASTDTQY